This T cell receptor beta chain was recovered during a study of blood T cell repertoires in COVID-19. Overall study context: The analysed material was cDNA or gDNA that came from T cells, B-cell-depleted T cells, or PBMCs.

Assignment of participants to cohorts was predicated upon participant-reported clinical history. Methods used by the authors: Reference gene primers were amplified, and this amplification served to estimate nucleated cell counts. Here immunoSEQ multiplex PCR was the method, and the copy in TCRdb shows in-frame clones only, minus some. From that table come the V and J calls and clone size; the DNA was used to work out D and trimming. The table includes 250,000 to 350,000 clones, roughly 85% detected once. Sequencing was performed on PBMCs or T cells enriched from blood (not recorded which). The origin of this receptor is a woman aged 25 to 39 who had recovered from COVID-19.

The CDR3 protein is CASVRDRIQETQYF. Here the CDR3 DNA reads TGTGCCAGTGTCCGGGACAGAATCCAAGAGACCCAGTACTTC. The chain joins TRBV6-5 to TRBJ2-5; 7 bases align to TRBD1. The V gene end was trimmed by 9 bases and the J gene end by 1 base; junction bases not matched to a gene: 8. CDR3 length: 14 residues. Germline values: CDR1 MNHEY, CDR2 SVGAGI.